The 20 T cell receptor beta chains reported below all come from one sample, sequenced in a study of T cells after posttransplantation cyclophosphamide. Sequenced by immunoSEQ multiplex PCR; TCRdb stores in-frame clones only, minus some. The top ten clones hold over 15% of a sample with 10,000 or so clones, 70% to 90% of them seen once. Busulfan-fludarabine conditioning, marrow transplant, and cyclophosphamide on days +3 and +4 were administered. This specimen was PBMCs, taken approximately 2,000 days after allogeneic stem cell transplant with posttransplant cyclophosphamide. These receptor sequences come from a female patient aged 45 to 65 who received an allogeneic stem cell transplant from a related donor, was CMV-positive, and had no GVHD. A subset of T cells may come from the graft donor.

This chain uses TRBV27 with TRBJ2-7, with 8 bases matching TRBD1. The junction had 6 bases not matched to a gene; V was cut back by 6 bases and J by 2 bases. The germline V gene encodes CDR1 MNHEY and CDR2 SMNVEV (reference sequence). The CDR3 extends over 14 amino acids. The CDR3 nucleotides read TGTGCCAGCAGGACAGGGGCCGGACCCTACGAGCAGTACTTC. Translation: CASRTGAGPYEQYF.

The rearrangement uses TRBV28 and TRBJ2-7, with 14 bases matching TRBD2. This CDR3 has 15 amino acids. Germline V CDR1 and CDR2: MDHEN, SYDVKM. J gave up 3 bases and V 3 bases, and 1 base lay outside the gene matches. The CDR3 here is CASSFGLAGGYEQYF. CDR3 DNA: TGTGCCAGCAGTTTTGGACTAGCGGGAGGCTACGAGCAGTACTTC.

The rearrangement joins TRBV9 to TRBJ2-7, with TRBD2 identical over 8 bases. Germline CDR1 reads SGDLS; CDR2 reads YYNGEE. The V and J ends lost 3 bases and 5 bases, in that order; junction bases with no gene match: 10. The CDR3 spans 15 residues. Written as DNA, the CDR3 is TGTGCCAGCAGCGCCCACGGGGGGGGGTTAGACGAGCAGTACTTC. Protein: CASSAHGGGLDEQYF.

The CDR3 reads CASSLSWGRPTQYF. CDR3 in DNA: TGTGCCAGCAGTTTATCATGGGGGCGTCCTACGCAGTATTTT. The rearrangement joins TRBV28 to TRBJ2-3; TRBD1 might be the D (6 bases). V was shortened by 1 base and J by 8 bases, with 13 bases between the two germline ends. Germline-derived CDR1 and CDR2 are MDHEN and SYDVKM. The CDR3 loop spans 14 amino acids.

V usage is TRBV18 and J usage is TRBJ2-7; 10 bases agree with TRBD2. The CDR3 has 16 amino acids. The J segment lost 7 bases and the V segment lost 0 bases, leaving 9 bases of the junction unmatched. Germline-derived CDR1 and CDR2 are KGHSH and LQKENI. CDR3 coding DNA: TGTGCCAGCTCACCACCTTTCCTAGCGGGAGCAGGGGAGCAGTACTTC. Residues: CASSPPFLAGAGEQYF.

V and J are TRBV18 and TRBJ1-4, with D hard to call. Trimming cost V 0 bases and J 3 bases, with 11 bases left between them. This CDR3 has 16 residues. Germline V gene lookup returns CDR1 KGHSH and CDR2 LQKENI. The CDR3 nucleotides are TGTGCCAGCTCACCACCTCTAGGGAGGGCTAATGAAAAACTGTTTTTT. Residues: CASSPPLGRANEKLFF.

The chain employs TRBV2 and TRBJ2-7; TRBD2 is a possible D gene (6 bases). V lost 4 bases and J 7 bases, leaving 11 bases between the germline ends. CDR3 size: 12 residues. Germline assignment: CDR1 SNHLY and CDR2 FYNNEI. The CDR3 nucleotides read TGTGCCAGCAGTGTCTTCGGGAGAGAGCAGTACTTC. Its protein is CASSVFGREQYF.

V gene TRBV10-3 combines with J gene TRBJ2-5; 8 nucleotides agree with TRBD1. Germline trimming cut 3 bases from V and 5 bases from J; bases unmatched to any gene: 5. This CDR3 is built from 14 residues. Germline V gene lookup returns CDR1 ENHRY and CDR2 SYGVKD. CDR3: CAISEDRGKETQYF. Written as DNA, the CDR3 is TGTGCCATCAGTGAAGACAGGGGTAAGGAGACCCAGTACTTC.

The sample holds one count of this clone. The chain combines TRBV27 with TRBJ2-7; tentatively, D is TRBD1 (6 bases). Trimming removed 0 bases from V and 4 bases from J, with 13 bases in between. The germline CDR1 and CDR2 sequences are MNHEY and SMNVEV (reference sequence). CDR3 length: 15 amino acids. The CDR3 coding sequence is TGTGCCAGCAGTTTATCGGACAGCTGGCTTTACGAGCAGTACTTC. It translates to CASSLSDSWLYEQYF.

CDR3: CASSYQLNTGELFF. The CDR3 nucleotides read TGTGCCAGCAGTTACCAACTAAACACCGGGGAGCTGTTTTTT. V and J are TRBV6-5 and TRBJ2-2; no reliable D call. The CDR3 loop spans 14 amino acids. The germline V and J ends were trimmed by 2 bases and 2 bases, with 6 bases remaining between them. The germline CDR1 and CDR2 sequences are MNHEY and SVGAGI.

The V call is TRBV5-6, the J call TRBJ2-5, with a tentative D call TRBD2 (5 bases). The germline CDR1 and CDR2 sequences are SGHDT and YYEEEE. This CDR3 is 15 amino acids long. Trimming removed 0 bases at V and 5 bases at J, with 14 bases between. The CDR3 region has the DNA TGTGCCAGCAGCTTGGCGAGGGTTCAACGGGAGACCCAGTACTTC. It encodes CASSLARVQRETQYF.

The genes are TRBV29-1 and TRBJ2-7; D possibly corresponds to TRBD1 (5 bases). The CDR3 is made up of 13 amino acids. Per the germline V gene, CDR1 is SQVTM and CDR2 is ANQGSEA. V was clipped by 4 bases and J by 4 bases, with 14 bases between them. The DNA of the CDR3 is TGCAGCGTTGTAAGGCCAGGGTCATACGAGCAGTACTTC. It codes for CSVVRPGSYEQYF.

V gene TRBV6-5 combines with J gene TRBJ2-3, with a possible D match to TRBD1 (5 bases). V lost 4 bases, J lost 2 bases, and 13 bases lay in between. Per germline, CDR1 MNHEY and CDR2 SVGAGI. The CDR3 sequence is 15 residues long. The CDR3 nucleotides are TGTGCCAGCAGTTTTTTCAGTGGGGCCACAGATACGCAGTATTTT. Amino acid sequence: CASSFFSGATDTQYF.

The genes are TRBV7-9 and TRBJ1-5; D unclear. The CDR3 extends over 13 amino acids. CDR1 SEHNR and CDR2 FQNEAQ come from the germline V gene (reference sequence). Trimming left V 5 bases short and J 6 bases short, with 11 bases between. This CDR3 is CASSPTRSQPQHF. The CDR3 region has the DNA TGTGCCAGCAGCCCTACCCGATCTCAGCCCCAGCATTTT.

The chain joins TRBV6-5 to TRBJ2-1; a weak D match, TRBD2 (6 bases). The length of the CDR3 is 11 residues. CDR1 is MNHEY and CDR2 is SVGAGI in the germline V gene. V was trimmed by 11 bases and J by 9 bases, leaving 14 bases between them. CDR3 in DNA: TGTGCCTCCCGGAGGGCCGGTGAGCAGTTCTTC. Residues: CASRRAGEQFF.

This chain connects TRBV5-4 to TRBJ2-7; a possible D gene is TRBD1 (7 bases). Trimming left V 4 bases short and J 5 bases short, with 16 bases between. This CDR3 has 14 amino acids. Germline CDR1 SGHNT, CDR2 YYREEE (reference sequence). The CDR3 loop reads CASSMGGQNHEQYF. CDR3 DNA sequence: TGTGCCAGCAGCATGGGGGGACAGAACCACGAGCAGTACTTC.

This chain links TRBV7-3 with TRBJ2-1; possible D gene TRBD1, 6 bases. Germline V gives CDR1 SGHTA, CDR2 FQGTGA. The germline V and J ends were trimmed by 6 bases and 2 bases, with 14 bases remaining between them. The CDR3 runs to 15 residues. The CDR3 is CASSPSRGTYNEQFF. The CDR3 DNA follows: TGTGCCAGCAGTCCCAGCAGGGGCACCTACAATGAGCAGTTCTTC.

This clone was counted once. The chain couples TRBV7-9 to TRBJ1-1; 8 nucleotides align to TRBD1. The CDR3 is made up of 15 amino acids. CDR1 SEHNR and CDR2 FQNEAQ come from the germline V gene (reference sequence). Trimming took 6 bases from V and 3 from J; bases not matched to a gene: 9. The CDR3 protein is CASRPGQGGDTEAFF. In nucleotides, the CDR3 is TGTGCCAGCAGACCCGGACAGGGAGGGGACACTGAAGCTTTCTTT.

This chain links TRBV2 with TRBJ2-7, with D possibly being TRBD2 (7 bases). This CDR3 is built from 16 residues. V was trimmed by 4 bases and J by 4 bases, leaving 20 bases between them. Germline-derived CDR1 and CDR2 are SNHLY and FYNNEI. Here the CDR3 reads CASSARAGDYRYEQYF. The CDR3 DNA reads TGTGCCAGCAGTGCCCGCGCAGGGGACTACCGTTACGAGCAGTACTTC.

In DNA, the CDR3 is TGTGCCAGAAGCCTCAGGGGGCGTCGGCGCAATCAGCCCCAGCATTTT. Amino acid sequence: CARSLRGRRRNQPQHF. The gene calls are TRBV5-3 and TRBJ1-5; TRBD1 aligns across 8 bases. TRBV5-3 qualifies as an ORF whose function is uncertain. CDR3 length: 16 amino acids. V gave up 4 bases and J gave up 2 bases; unmatched junction bases: 8.